Listed below are T cell receptor beta chains from one sample, sequenced in a study of blood T cell repertoires in COVID-19. The assay was immunoSEQ multiplex PCR, and TCRdb's table has in-frame clones only and misses some. The sample has about 75,000 clones; over 80% are singletons. The sample consisted of peripheral blood. The receptors shown here come from a woman between 50 and 59 years old with acute or convalescent COVID-19. Both conserved end residues are part of each CDR3. A D gene is named only where the DNA matches it firmly. Clone size appears in some rows only: once, few, many, or a class for an expanded clone.

>NA|TRBD1|TRBJ1-6|TRBV19
TGTGCCTGTAGCACGGGACAGGTACGATCACCCCTCCACTTT
CACSTGQVRSPLHF
>NA|TRBD2|TRBJ2-3|TRBV6-2/TRBV6-3
TGTGCCAGCAGCCAACTAGCGGGAGTGGCAGATACGCAGTATTTT
CASSQLAGVADTQYF
>few|TRBD2|TRBJ2-1|TRBV28
TGTGCCAGCAGTACTAGCGGACGTGCCTCCTACAATGAGCAGTTCTTC
CASSTSGRASYNEQFF
>NA|TRBD1|TRBJ1-3|TRBV18
TGTGCCAGCTCACTCGACGGGACAGGGGTGGACACCATATATTTT
CASSLDGTGVDTIYF
>NA|NA|TRBJ1-1|TRBV28
TGTGCCAGCAGTTTATCGTCGAACACTGAAGCTTTCTTT
CASSLSSNTEAFF
>NA|NA|TRBJ2-7|TRBV7-9
TGTGCCAGCAGTGAAGACAGATCCTACGAGCAGTACTTC
CASSEDRSYEQYF
>few|NA|TRBJ2-1|TRBV2
TGTGCCAGCAGTGCGGACCAGGGGGGCGGTGAGCAGTTCTTC
CASSADQGGGEQFF
>few|TRBD1|TRBJ1-5|TRBV14
TGTGCCAGCAGCTGGACAGGTCGCAATCAGCCCCAGCATTTT
CASSWTGRNQPQHF
>NA|NA|TRBJ2-7|TRBV9
TGTGCCAGCAGCGTAGGGGCAGGGAACTACGAGCAGTACTTC
CASSVGAGNYEQYF
>NA|TRBD1|TRBJ1-2|TRBV7-2
TGTGCCAGCAGCAAAGGACAGGAATATGGCTACACCTTC
CASSKGQEYGYTF
>NA|NA|TRBJ2-3|TRBV14
TGTGCCAGCAGCCGGCAACCGGGGATAGATACGCAGTATTTT
CASSRQPGIDTQYF
>NA|TRBD1|TRBJ2-3|TRBV27
TGTGCCAGCGGGACAGGAATTCAAGATACGCAGTATTTT
CASGTGIQDTQYF
>once|NA|TRBJ2-7|TRBV18
TGTGCCAGCTCTTTCGGCAGGGGATCCTACGAGCAGTACTTC
CASSFGRGSYEQYF
>NA|TRBD1|TRBJ1-2|TRBV28
TGTGCCAGCAGTCCCACCCAACAGGGGGCAACCACCTTC
CASSPTQQGATTF
>NA|NA|TRBJ2-1|TRBV5-4
TGTGCCAGCAGCTTGGGTACAACCTACAATGAGCAGTTCTTC
CASSLGTTYNEQFF
>NA|NA|TRBJ1-4|TRBV9
TGTGCCAGCAGCGTAGGGGACTGGAATGAAAAACTGTTTTTT
CASSVGDWNEKLFF